This T cell receptor beta chain comes out of a study of blood T cell repertoires in COVID-19. At the level of the study: COVID-19 samples from acute and convalescent phases originated in the United States, Italy and Spain. In each case, the material was cDNA or gDNA derived from T cells, B-cell-depleted T cells, or PBMCs.

CDR1 and CDR2 (germline): SGHAT, FQNNGV. Trimming cost V 5 bases and J 0 bases; bases outside gene matches: 11. This CDR3 has 17 residues. In the source study's methods: From reference gene primer amplification, estimates of nucleated cell counts were derived. The repertoire was sequenced with immunoSEQ multiplex PCR; TCRdb's copy has only in-frame clones and lacks some. For V, J and clone size, that table is used; D and trimming come from the DNA. The sample consists of around 82,000 clones, around 89% of them appearing once. The chain employs TRBV11-2 and TRBJ1-1; 8 nucleotides agree with TRBD1. The source material was peripheral blood. The sequence came from a man aged 70 or older with active or convalescent COVID-19. The DNA of the CDR3 is TGTGCCAGCAGCCCCCGGACAGGGACTCTCATGAACACTGAAGCTTTCTTT. Translated: CASSPRTGTLMNTEAFF.